The text below deals with one T cell receptor (beta chain). Its target is not known. Systemic immunosuppression or a history of autoimmune disease excluded patients. TCRdb's copy holds only in-frame clones and misses some; the assay was immunoSEQ multiplex PCR. Here the sample spans 85,000 to 95,000 clones, about 91% being singletons. This sample was included in a study of OX40 agonist ivuxolimab in advanced cancers. Study conclusions and caveats: In a subset of nonresponders, normalized T-cell clonal expansion was also low. There were, on average, more expanded clones in CD8+ T cells than in CD4+.

Trimming removed 6 bases at V and 3 bases at J, with 6 bases between. CDR1 LNHDA and CDR2 SQIVND come from the germline V gene (reference sequence). The CDR3 is made up of 11 amino acids. The gene calls are TRBV19 and TRBJ2-7; D remains unclear. The source was CD4+ or CD8+ T cells sorted from blood, collected in a trial of the OX40 agonist ivuxolimab. This clonotype was sampled from an adult with an advanced solid tumor such as melanoma, head and neck, liver or kidney cancer. CDR3 DNA sequence: TGTGCCAGTAGCAAGGGCTACGAGCAGTACTTC. It is translated as CASSKGYEQYF.